A single sample is the source of the 16 T cell receptor beta chains below, sequenced in a study of CD8 T cells in ankylosing spondylitis. TCRdb redid the calling of the 5' RACE reads with MiXCR, one entry per CDR3 protein. The sample lists a few hundred thousand distinct CDR3 sequences, 20% seen once, with about an eighth in the top ten. The specimen sequenced was blood, either unsorted or a sorted T cell fraction (not recorded which). These receptors all stem from a male donor with ankylosing spondylitis or in good health (not recorded which).

The genes are TRBV6-1 and TRBJ2-1, with TRBD1 matching 8 bases. Germline V gene data show CDR1 as MNHNS and CDR2 as SASEGT. V shed 3 bases, J shed 1 base, and the junction held 2 bases outside the gene matches. The CDR3 totals 15 residues. Here the CDR3 reads CASSETGASYNEQFF. The CDR3, as DNA: TGTGCCAGCAGTGAGACAGGGGCTTCCTACAATGAGCAGTTCTTC.

This clonotype was recorded many times. CDR3 bases: TGTGCCAGCAGTTTCGGGCGAGAACAGTTCTTC. Translation: CASSFGREQFF. J is TRBJ2-1 and V is TRBV12-3 or TRBV12-4; no definite D call. The CDR3 is made up of 11 amino acids. V shed 3 bases and J shed 13 bases, with 10 bases lying between them.

The chain uses TRBV5-6 and TRBJ2-3, with TRBD2 matching 7 bases. CDR3 length: 11 amino acids. J was trimmed by 6 bases and V by 6 bases; bases with no gene match: 1. Looked up from germline, CDR1 is SGHDT and CDR2 is YYEEEE. The CDR3 spells CASTAGDTQYF. DNA of the CDR3: TGTGCCAGCACAGCGGGGGATACGCAGTATTTT.

In its sample, this clonotype was seen a few times. The chain joins TRBV20-1 to TRBJ2-7, with 7 bases lining up with TRBD1. This CDR3 region has 14 residues. V gave up 1 base and J gave up 6 bases; unmatched junction bases: 9. Per the germline V gene, CDR1 is DFQATT and CDR2 is SNEGSKA (reference sequence). DNA for the CDR3: TGCAGTGCTAGAGCCGACAGGGTAATTGTCGAGCAGTACTTC. It encodes CSARADRVIVEQYF.

This clonotype was seen only a few times. This sequence joins TRBV12-3 or TRBV12-4 and TRBJ2-1; 9 bases line up with TRBD1. Germline trimming cut 6 bases from V and 4 bases from J; bases unmatched to any gene: 4. The CDR3 loop spans 14 amino acids. The CDR3 nucleotides are TGTGCCAGCAGCCTCGACAGGGGGTACAATGAGCAGTTCTTC. Encoded protein: CASSLDRGYNEQFF.

J is TRBJ2-5 and V is TRBV14; D is unclear. CDR1 is SGHDN and CDR2 is FVKESK in the germline V gene. Trimming stripped 4 bases from V and 6 bases from J, with 12 bases between. The CDR3 runs 13 residues. The chain's CDR3 is CASSLGVWQTQYF. CDR3 sequence (DNA): TGTGCCAGCAGCCTAGGAGTCTGGCAGACCCAGTACTTC.

This clonotype was seen a few times. This rearrangement joins TRBV25-1 to TRBJ2-7; D may be TRBD1 (5 bases). This CDR3 comprises 16 residues. Germline V gene lookup returns CDR1 MGHDK and CDR2 SYGVNS. Trimming took 0 bases from V and 0 from J, leaving 12 bases between them. The CDR3 nucleotides are TGTGCCAGCAGTGAATATCAGGGTGAAAGCTCCTACGAGCAGTACTTC. The encoded protein is CASSEYQGESSYEQYF.

The J gene is TRBJ2-1, the V gene TRBV28, with 11 positions matching TRBD2. With 6 bases clipped from V and 7 bases from J, the junction kept 11 bases outside the gene matches. CDR3 size: 16 residues. Germline V lookup: CDR1 MDHEN, CDR2 SYDVKM. CDR3 residues: CASRTDLLAGENEQFF. Here the CDR3 DNA reads TGTGCCAGCAGGACCGACTTACTAGCGGGGGAAAATGAGCAGTTCTTC.

V and J are TRBV12-3 or TRBV12-4 and TRBJ1-1; D ambiguous. Between the trimmed V and J ends, which lost 7 bases and 0 bases, there was a span of 12 bases. The CDR3 consists of 14 residues. The CDR3 nucleotides are TGTGCCAGCACCTCGGTACGGATGAACACTGAAGCTTTCTTT. Encoded protein: CASTSVRMNTEAFF.

This clonotype was detected only a few times. V gene TRBV18 combines with J gene TRBJ2-6; unclear D gene. Germline V gene lookup returns CDR1 KGHSH and CDR2 LQKENI. The ends were cut back, 3 bases at V and 0 bases at J, with 9 bases in the middle. The length of the CDR3 is 16 residues. Here the CDR3 reads CASSPPQYSGANVLTF. The DNA for the CDR3 is TGTGCCAGCTCACCCCCTCAGTACTCTGGGGCCAACGTCCTGACTTTC.

This clonotype was counted a few times. The DNA is omitted, as the CDR3 cannot be located on it reliably, and the CDR3 follows TCRdb's listing. The chain recombines TRBV7-9 with TRBJ2-4; the table's D gene call, TRBD1, was not cross checked with the DNA. Germline V gene sequence: CDR1 SEHNR, CDR2 FQNEAQ (reference sequence). The CDR3 is 13 amino acids in total, end residues counted. This CDR3 reads CATSGQGWDIQYF.

V is TRBV12-3 or TRBV12-4 and J is TRBJ2-7; TRBD2 is a possible D gene (7 bases). Trimming removed 7 bases at V and 2 bases at J, with 18 bases between. This CDR3 has 15 residues. The CDR3: CASTLGGGPAYEQYF. CDR3 coding DNA: TGTGCCAGCACCTTAGGGGGGGGCCCAGCCTACGAGCAGTACTTC.

The chain uses TRBV5-1 and TRBJ2-1; tentatively, D is TRBD2 (6 bases). Trimming removed 0 bases at V and 10 bases at J, with 14 bases between. The length of the CDR3 is 14 residues. Germline values: CDR1 SGHRS, CDR2 YFSETQ. CDR3 residues: CASSLGGGAVEQFF. The CDR3 DNA reads as TGCGCCAGCAGCTTGGGGGGCGGGGCGGTCGAGCAGTTCTTC.

The chain links TRBV7-2 to TRBJ2-1, with D hard to call. Germline values: CDR1 SGHTA, CDR2 FQGNSA. V was shortened by 5 bases and J by 7 bases, with 15 bases between the two germline ends. There are 14 residues in the CDR3. The DNA for the CDR3 is TGTGCCAGCAGCCCGGATCAAGGTGGGAATGAGCAGTTCTTC. Translating it yields CASSPDQGGNEQFF.

This clonotype was found a few times. The chain combines TRBV7-9 with TRBJ2-5; D remains ambiguous. The germline CDR1 and CDR2 sequences are SEHNR and FQNEAQ (reference sequence). The germline V and J ends were trimmed by 5 bases and 5 bases, with 9 bases remaining between them. This CDR3 region has 12 residues. The CDR3 loop is CASSRLEETQYF. CDR3 coding DNA: TGTGCCAGCAGCAGGCTGGAGGAGACCCAGTACTTC.

The chain carries TRBV11-2 and TRBJ1-2; 7 bases line up with TRBD1. This CDR3 is built from 16 residues. Trimming took 0 bases from V and 4 from J; bases not matched to a gene: 8. CDR1 is SGHAT, CDR2 FQNNGV, per germline. The DNA of the CDR3 is TGTGCCAGCAGCTTAGATTTGGAGGGGGCGGGCTATGGCTACACCTTC. Its translation is CASSLDLEGAGYGYTF.